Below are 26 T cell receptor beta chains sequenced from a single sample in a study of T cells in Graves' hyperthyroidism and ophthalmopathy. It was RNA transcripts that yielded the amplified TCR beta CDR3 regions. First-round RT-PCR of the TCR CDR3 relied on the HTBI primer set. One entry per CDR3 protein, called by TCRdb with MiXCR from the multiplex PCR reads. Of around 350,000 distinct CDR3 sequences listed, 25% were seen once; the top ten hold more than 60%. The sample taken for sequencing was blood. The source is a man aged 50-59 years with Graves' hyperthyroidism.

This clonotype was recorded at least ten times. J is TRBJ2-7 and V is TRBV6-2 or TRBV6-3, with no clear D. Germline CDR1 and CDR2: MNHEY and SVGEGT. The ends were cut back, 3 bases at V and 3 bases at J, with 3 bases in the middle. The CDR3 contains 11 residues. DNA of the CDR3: TGTGCCAGCAGTTATGACTACGAGCAGTACTTC. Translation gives CASSYDYEQYF.

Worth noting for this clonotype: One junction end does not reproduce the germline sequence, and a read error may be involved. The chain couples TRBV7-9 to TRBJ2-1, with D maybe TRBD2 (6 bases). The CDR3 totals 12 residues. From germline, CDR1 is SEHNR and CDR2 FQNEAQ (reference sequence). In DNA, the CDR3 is TGTGCCAGCAGGCCTACTAGCAATGAGCAGTCCTTC. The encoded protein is CASRPTSNEQSF.

For the CDR3, the DNA is TGTGCCAGCGCTCCTCCGGGGCTACAAGAGACCCAGTACTTC. The encoded protein is CASAPPGLQETQYF. This chain links TRBV19 with TRBJ2-5; D is tentatively TRBD1 or TRBD2 (5 bases each). Trimming pared 9 bases from V and 2 bases from J, leaving 16 bases between. This CDR3 is 14 amino acids long. From germline, CDR1 is LNHDA and CDR2 SQIVND (reference sequence).

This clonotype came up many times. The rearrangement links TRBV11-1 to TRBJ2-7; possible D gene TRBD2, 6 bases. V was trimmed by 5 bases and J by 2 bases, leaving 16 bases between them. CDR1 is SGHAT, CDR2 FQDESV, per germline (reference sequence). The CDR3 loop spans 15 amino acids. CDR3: CASSQTSSSPYEQYF. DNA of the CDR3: TGTGCCAGCAGCCAAACTAGCTCGTCTCCCTACGAGCAGTACTTC.

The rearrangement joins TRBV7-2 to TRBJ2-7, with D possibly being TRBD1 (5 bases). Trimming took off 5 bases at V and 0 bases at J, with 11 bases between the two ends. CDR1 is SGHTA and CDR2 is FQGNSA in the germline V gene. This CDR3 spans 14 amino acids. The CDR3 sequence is CASSPRDFSYEQYF. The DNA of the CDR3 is TGTGCCAGCAGCCCCAGGGATTTCTCCTACGAGCAGTACTTC.

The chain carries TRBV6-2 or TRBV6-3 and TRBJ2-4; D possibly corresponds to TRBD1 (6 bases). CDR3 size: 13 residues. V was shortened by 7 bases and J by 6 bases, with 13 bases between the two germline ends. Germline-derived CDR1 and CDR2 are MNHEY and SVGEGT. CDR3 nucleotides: TGTGCCAGCAAGGACAGAGCCTTAAACATTCAGTACTTC. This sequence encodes CASKDRALNIQYF.

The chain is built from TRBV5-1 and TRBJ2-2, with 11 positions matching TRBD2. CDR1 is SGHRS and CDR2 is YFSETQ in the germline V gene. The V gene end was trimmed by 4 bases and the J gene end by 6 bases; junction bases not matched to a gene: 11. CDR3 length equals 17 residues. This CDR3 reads CASSPGTSGLPAGELFF. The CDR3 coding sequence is TGCGCCAGCAGCCCCGGGACTAGCGGACTCCCTGCCGGGGAGCTGTTTTTT.

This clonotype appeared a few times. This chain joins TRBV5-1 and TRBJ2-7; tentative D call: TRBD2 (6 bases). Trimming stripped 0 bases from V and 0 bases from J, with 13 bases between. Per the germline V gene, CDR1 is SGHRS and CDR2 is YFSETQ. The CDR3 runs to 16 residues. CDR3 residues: CASSLAGGISSYEQYF. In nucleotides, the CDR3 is TGCGCCAGCAGCTTGGCTGGGGGGATAAGCTCCTACGAGCAGTACTTC.

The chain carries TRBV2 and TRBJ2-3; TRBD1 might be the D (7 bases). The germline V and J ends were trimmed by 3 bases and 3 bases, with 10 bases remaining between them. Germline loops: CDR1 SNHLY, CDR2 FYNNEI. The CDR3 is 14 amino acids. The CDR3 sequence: CASSESGGTDTQYF. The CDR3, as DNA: TGTGCCAGCAGTGAGTCAGGGGGGACAGATACGCAGTATTTT.

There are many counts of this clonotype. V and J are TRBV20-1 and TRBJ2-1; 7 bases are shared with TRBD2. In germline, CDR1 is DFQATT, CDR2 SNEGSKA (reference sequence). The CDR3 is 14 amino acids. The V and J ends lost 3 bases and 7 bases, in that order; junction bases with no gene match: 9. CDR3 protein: CSASSHLAANEQFF. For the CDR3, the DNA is TGCAGTGCTAGCTCACATCTAGCGGCGAATGAGCAGTTCTTC.

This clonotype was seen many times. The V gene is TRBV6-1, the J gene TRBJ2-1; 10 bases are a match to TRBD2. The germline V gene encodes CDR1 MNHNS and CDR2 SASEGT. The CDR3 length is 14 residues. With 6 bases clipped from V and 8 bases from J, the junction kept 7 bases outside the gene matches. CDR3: CASRETSGFDEQFF. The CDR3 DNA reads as TGTGCCAGCAGGGAGACTAGCGGGTTTGATGAGCAGTTCTTC.

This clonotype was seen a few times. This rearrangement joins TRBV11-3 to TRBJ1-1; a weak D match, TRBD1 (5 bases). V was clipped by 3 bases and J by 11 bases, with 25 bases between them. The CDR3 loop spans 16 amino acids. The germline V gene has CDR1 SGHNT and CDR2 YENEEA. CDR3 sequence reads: CASSLSLHRFSLNAFF. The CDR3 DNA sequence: TGTGCCAGCAGCTTGTCCCTTCACAGGTTCTCGCTCAACGCTTTCTTT.

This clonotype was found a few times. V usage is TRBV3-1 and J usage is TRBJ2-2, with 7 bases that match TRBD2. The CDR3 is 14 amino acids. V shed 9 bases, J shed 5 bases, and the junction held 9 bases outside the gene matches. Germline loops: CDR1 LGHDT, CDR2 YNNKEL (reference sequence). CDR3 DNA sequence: TGTGCCAGTTTAGGGGCAGCGGGGACCGGGGAGCTGTTTTTT. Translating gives CASLGAAGTGELFF.

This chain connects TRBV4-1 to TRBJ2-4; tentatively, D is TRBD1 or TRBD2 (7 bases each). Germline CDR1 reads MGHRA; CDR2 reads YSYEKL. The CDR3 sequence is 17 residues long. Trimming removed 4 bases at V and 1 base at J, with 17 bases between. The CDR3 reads CASSPQNQGGAKNIQYF. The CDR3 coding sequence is TGCGCCAGCAGCCCTCAGAATCAGGGGGGGGCCAAAAACATTCAGTACTTC.

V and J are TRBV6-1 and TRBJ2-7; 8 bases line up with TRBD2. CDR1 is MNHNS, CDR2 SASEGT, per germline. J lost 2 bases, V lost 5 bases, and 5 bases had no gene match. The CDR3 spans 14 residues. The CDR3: CASSPLAGTYEQYF. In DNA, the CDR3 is TGTGCCAGCAGTCCCCTAGCGGGTACCTACGAGCAGTACTTC.

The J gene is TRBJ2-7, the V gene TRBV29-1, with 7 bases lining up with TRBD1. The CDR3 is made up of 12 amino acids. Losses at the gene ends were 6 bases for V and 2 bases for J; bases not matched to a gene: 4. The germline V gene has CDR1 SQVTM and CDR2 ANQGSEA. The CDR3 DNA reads TGCAGCGTCCTGACAGGGACCTACGAGCAGTACTTC. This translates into CSVLTGTYEQYF.

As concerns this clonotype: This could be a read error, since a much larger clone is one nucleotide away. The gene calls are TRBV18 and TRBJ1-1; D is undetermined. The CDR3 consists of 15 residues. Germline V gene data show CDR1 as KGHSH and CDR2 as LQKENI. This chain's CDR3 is CASSAPGSLYTEAFF. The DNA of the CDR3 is TGTGCCAGCTCAGCACCAGGCAGCCTATACACTGAAGCTTTCTTT.

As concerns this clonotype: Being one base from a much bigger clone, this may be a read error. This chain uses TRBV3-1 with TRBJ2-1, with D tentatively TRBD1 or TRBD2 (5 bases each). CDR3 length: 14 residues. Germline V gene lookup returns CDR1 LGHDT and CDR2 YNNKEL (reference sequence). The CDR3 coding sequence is TGTGCCGGCAGCCACGCCCCAGGGACCAATGAGCAGTTCTTC. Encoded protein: CAGSHAPGTNEQFF.

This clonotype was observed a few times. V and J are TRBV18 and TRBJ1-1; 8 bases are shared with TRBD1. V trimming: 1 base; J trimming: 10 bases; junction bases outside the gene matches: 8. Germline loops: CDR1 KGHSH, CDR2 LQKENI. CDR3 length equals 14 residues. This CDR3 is CASSPQMNDRGAFF. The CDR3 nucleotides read TGTGCCAGCTCACCACAAATGAATGACAGGGGAGCTTTCTTT.

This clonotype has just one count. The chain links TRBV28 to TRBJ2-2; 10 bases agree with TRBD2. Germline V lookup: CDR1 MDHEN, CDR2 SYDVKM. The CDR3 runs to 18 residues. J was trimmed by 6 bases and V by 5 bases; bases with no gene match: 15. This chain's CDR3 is CASSRAGTSEELPGELFF. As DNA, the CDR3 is TGTGCCAGCAGTAGAGCCGGGACTAGCGAAGAATTGCCCGGGGAGCTGTTTTTT.

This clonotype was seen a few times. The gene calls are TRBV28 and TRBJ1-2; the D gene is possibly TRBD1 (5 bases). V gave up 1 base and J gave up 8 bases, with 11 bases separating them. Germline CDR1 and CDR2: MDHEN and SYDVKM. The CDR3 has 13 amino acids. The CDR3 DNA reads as TGTGCCAGCAGTTTATATCAGGGTTTGGGCTACACCTTC. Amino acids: CASSLYQGLGYTF.

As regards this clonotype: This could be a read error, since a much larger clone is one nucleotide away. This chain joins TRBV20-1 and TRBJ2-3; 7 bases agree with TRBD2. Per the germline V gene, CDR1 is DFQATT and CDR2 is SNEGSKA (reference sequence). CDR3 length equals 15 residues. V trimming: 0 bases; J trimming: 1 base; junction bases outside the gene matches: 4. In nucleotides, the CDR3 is TGCAGTGCTAGAGACTATCGGGGGGGCACAGATACGCAGTATTTT. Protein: CSARDYRGGTDTQYF.

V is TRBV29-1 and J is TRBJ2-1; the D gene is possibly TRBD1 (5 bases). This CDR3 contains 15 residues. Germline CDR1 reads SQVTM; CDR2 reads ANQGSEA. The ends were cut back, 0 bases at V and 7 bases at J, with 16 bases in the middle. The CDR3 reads CSVEDPGRAPNEQFF. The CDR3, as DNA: TGCAGCGTTGAAGATCCCGGCAGGGCCCCAAATGAGCAGTTCTTC.

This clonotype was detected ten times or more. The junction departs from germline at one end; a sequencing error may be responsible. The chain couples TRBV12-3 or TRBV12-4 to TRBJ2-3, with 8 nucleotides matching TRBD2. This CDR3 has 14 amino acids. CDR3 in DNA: TGTGCCAGCAGTGTAGCGGGACGCACAGATACGCAGTATTTT. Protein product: CASSVAGRTDTQYF.

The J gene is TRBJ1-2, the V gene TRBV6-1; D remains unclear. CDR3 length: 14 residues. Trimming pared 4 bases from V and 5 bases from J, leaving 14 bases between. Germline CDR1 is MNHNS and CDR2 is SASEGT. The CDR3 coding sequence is TGTGCCAGCAGTGCCTCAGGACCTGGGTATGGCTACACCTTC. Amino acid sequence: CASSASGPGYGYTF.

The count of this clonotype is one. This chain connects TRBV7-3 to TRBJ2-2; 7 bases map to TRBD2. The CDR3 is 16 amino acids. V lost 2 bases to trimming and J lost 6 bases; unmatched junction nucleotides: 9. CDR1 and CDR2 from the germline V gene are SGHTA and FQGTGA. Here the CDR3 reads CASSLAGTTNPGELFF. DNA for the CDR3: TGTGCCAGCAGCTTAGCCGGGACTACCAACCCCGGGGAGCTGTTTTTT.